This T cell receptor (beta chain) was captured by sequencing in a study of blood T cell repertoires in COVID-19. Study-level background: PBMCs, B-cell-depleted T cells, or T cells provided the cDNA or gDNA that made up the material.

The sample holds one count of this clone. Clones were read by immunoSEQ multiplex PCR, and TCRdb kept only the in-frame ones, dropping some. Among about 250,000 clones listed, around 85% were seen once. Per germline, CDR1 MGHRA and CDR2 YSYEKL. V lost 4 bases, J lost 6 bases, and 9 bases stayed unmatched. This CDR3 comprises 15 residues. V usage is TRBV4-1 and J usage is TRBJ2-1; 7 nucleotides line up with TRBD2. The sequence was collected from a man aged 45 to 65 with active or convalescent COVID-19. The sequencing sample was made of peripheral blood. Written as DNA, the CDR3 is TGCGCCAGCAGCCTAAGGACTAGTCAACTCAATGAGCAGTTCTTC. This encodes CASSLRTSQLNEQFF.